A single sample gave rise to the 5 T cell receptor beta chains below, sequenced in a study of human T cells and chemical hapten exposure. TCRdb reprocessed the RACE reads via MiXCR and lists one record per CDR3 protein. This table holds about 100,000 distinct CDR3 sequences, roughly 10% found once. The time point was: patch test 2, 6 weeks after DPC sensitization. Indicated treatment: therapeutic diphenylcyclopropenone sensitization with weekly scalp DPC. The material was whole blood, obtained in connection with sensitization to the hapten diphenylcyclopropenone (DPC). Receptors were obtained from a woman aged 40 to 49 with alopecia areata. Some clones in this sample may be carry-over from other donors' samples.

The rearrangement links TRBV18 to TRBJ1-5; TRBD1 agrees at 8 bases. The germline V gene has CDR1 KGHSH and CDR2 LQKENI. V lost 3 bases and J lost 6; bases outside the gene matches: 7. The length of the CDR3 is 15 residues. For the CDR3, the DNA is TGTGCCAGCTCACCGGAGACAGGGGAACGTCAGCCCCAGCATTTT. It translates to CASSPETGERQPQHF.

A few counts support this clonotype. The CDR3 coding sequence is TGTGCCAGCGGGAGTCTCTCCTATAATTCACCCCTCCACTTT. Protein sequence: CASGSLSYNSPLHF. The V and J genes are TRBV21-1 and TRBJ1-6. TRBV21-1 is tagged as a pseudogene. The CDR3 contains 14 residues.

V usage is TRBV20-1 and J usage is TRBJ2-7; 8 bases align to TRBD1. The germline CDR1 and CDR2 sequences are DFQATT and SNEGSKA (reference sequence). The V gene end was trimmed by 6 bases and the J gene end by 4 bases; junction bases not matched to a gene: 2. This CDR3 contains 11 residues. The CDR3 reads CSARQGYEQYF. The CDR3 bases are TGCAGTGCGAGACAGGGGTACGAGCAGTACTTC.

This sequence joins TRBV7-3 and TRBJ1-1, with D perhaps matching TRBD1 (5 bases). CDR3 length: 16 residues. Trimming took off 2 bases at V and 4 bases at J, with 17 bases between the two ends. Germline V gives CDR1 SGHTA, CDR2 FQGTGA. The CDR3 loop is CASSLDARAGRTEAFF. CDR3 DNA sequence: TGTGCCAGCAGCTTAGATGCCAGGGCAGGGCGCACTGAAGCTTTCTTT. Complete variable domain (other parts from reference TRBV7-3 and TRBJ1-1): GAGVSQTPSNKVTEKGKYVELRCDPISGHTALYWYRQSLGQGPEFLIYFQGTGAADDSGLPNDRFFAVRPEGSVSTLKIQRTERGDSAVYLCASSLDARAGRTEAFFGQGTRLTVV.

This clonotype is labeled large. The chain recombines TRBV5-4 with TRBJ2-5; 7 bases are shared with TRBD1. This CDR3 spans 15 amino acids. CDR1 is SGHNT and CDR2 is YYREEE in the germline V gene (reference sequence). V lost 3 bases and J lost 4; bases outside the gene matches: 9. The CDR3 sequence: CASSSGDDRVETQYF. CDR3 nucleotides: TGTGCCAGCAGCTCTGGGGACGACAGGGTAGAGACCCAGTACTTC.